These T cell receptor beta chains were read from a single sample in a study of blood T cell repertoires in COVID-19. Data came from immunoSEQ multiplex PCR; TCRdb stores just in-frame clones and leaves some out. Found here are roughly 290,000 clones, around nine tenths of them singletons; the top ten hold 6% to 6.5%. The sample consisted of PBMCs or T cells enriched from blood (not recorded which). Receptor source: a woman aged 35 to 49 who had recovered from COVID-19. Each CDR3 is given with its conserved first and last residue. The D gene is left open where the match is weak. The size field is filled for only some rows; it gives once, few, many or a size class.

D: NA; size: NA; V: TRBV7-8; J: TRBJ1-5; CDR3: CASSAGSNQPQHF; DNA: TGTGCCAGCAGCGCCGGGAGCAATCAGCCCCAGCATTTT
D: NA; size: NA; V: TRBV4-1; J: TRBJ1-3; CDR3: CASSQVPGVLSGNTIYF; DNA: TGCGCCAGCAGCCAAGTTCCCGGGGTCCTCTCTGGAAACACCATATATTTT
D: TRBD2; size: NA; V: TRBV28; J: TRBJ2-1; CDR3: CAWGLAGANEQFF; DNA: TGTGCCTGGGGACTAGCGGGAGCTAATGAGCAGTTCTTC
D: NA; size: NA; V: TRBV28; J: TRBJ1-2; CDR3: CASITPGREFLGYTF; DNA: TGTGCCAGCATTACCCCGGGCAGGGAATTCCTCGGCTACACCTTC
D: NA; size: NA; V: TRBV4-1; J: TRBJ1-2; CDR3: CASSQAVSSNYGYTF; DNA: TGCGCCAGCAGCCAGGCAGTCTCCTCTAACTATGGCTACACCTTC
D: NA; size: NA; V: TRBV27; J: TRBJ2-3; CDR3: CASSLLGGGGWPDTQYF; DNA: TGTGCCAGCAGTTTACTAGGTGGCGGAGGTTGGCCAGATACGCAGTATTTT
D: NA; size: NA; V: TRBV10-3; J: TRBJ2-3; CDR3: CARTLGTDTQYF; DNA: TGTGCCAGGACACTCGGGACAGATACGCAGTATTTT
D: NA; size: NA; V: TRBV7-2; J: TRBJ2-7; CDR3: CASSFNGYSYEQYF; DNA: TGTGCCAGCAGCTTCAACGGGTACTCCTACGAGCAGTACTTC
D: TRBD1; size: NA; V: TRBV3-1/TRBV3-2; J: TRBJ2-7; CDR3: CASSQGTGPYEQYF; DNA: TGTGCCAGCAGCCAGGGGACAGGGCCCTACGAGCAGTACTTC
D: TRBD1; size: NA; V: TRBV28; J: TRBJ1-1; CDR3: CASSLRTGGLNTEAFF; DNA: TGTGCCAGCAGTCTCAGGACAGGGGGCCTGAACACTGAAGCTTTCTTT
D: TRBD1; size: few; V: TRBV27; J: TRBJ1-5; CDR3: CASSPAQGFTQPQHF; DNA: TGTGCCAGCAGTCCGGCACAGGGGTTCACTCAGCCCCAGCATTTT
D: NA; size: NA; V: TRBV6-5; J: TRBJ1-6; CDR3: CASSYSSRGNSPLHF; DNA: TGTGCCAGCAGTTACTCGAGCAGGGGAAATTCACCCCTCCACTTT
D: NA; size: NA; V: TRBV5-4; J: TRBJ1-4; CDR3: CASSPSGATNEKLFF; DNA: TGTGCCAGCAGCCCCTCGGGGGCAACTAATGAAAAACTGTTTTTT
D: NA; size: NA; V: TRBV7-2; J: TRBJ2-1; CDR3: CASSSRKRAEHEQFF; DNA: TGTGCCAGCAGCTCCAGGAAGAGGGCGGAGCATGAGCAGTTCTTC
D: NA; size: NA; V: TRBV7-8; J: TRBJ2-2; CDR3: CASSPTRNTGELFF; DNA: TGTGCCAGCAGCCCGACTAGGAACACCGGGGAGCTGTTTTTT
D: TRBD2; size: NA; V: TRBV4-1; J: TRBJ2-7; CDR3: CASSQATSGRMNEQYF; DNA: TGCGCCAGCAGCCAAGCTACTAGCGGGAGGATGAACGAGCAGTACTTC
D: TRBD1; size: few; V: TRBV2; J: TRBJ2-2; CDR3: CASRMTGTGELFF; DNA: TGTGCCAGCAGAATGACAGGGACCGGGGAGCTGTTTTTT
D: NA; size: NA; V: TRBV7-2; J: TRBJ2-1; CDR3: CASSLDSLTGVVEQFF; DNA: TGTGCCAGCAGCTTAGATAGCTTGACGGGAGTGGTTGAGCAGTTCTTC
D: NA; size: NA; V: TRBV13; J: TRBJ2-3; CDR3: CASSLGGPRSADTQYF; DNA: TGTGCCAGCAGCTTAGGGGGGCCCCGATCGGCAGATACGCAGTATTTT
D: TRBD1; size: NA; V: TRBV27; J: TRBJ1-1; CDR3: CASSDGTVATEAFF; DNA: TGTGCCAGCAGTGACGGGACAGTGGCCACTGAAGCTTTCTTT
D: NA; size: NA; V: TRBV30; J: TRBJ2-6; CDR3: CAWRLTGFSGANVLTF; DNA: TGTGCCTGGAGGCTAACAGGGTTCTCTGGGGCCAACGTCCTGACTTTC
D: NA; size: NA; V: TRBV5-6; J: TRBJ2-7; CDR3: CASRSRGYEQYF; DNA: TGTGCCAGCAGATCAAGGGGATACGAGCAGTACTTC
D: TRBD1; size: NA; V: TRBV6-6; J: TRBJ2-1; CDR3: CASRPAGGMNEQFF; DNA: TGTGCCAGCAGGCCGGCAGGGGGCATGAATGAGCAGTTCTTC
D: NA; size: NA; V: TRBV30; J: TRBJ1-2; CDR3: CAWSVRVDKAF; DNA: TGTGCCTGGAGTGTACGGGTGGATAAGGCCTTC
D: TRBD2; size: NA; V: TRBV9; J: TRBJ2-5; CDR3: CASSEGIAGAGETQYF; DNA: TGTGCCAGCAGCGAGGGGATAGCGGGAGCGGGAGAGACCCAGTACTTC
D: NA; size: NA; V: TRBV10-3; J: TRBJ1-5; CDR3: CAIRGGINQPQHF; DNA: TGTGCCATCAGGGGGGGTATTAATCAGCCCCAGCATTTT
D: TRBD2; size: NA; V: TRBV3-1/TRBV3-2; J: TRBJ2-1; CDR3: CASSHGTSGRSEQFF; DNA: TGTGCCAGCAGCCATGGGACTAGCGGGAGATCTGAGCAGTTCTTC
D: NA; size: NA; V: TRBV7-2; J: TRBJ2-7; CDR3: CASSAGGGGSYEQYF; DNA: TGTGCCAGCAGCGCCGGGGGCGGGGGCTCCTACGAGCAGTACTTC
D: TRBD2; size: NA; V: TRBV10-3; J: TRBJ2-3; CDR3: CAISEGGSSIDTQYF; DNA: TGTGCCATCAGTGAGGGCGGGAGCTCCATAGATACGCAGTATTTT
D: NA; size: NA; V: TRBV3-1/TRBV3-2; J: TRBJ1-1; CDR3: CASSQAAVATEAFF; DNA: TGTGCCAGCAGCCAAGCCGCGGTGGCCACTGAAGCTTTCTTT
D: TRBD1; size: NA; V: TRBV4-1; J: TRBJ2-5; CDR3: CASSQGLSRGKETQYF; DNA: TGCGCCAGCAGCCAAGGGTTAAGCAGGGGGAAAGAGACCCAGTACTTC
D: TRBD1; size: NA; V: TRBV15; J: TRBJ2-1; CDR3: CATSRKTGADNEQFF; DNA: TGTGCCACCAGCAGAAAGACAGGGGCGGACAATGAGCAGTTCTTC
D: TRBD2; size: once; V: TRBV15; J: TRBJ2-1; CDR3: CATSIPGTTYNEQFF; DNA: TGTGCCACCAGCATCCCCGGGACTACATACAATGAGCAGTTCTTC
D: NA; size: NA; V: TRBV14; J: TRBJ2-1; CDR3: CASSQGAVRYNEQFF; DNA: TGTGCCAGCAGCCAAGGTGCGGTTCGCTACAATGAGCAGTTCTTC
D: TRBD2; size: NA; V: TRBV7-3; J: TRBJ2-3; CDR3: CASSLLAASTDTQYF; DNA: TGTGCCAGCAGCTTACTAGCGGCTAGCACAGATACGCAGTATTTT
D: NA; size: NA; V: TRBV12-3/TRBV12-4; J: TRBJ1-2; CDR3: CASADYNYGYTF; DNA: TGTGCCAGCGCGGATTATAACTATGGCTACACCTTC
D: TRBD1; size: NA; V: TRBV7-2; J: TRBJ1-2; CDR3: CASSLDGQGGNYGYTF; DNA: TGTGCCAGCAGCTTAGATGGACAGGGAGGTAACTATGGCTACACCTTC
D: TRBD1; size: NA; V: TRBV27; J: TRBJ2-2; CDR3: CASREQGRPGELFF; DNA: TGTGCCAGCAGGGAACAGGGGCGGCCCGGGGAGCTGTTTTTT
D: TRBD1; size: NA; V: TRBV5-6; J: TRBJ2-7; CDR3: CASSLDRGFSYEQYF; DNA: TGTGCCAGCAGCCTAGACAGGGGGTTCTCCTACGAGCAGTACTTC
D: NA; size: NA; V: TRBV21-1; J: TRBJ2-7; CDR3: CASSAGVRSGSRHEQYF; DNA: TGTGCCAGCAGCGCAGGGGTTAGGAGCGGGAGTAGACACGAGCAGTACTTC
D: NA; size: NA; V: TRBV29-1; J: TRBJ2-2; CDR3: CSASRVTGELFF; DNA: TGCAGCGCCTCGAGGGTCACCGGGGAGCTGTTTTTT
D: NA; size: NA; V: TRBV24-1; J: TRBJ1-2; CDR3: CATRGSMDYGYTF; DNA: TGTGCCACCAGGGGCTCTATGGACTATGGCTACACCTTC
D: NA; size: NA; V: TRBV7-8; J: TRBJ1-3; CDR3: CASGPVAGNTIYF; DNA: TGTGCCAGCGGGCCTGTAGCTGGAAACACCATATATTTT
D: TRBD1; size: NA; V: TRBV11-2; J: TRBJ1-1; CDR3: CASSRTGRETEAFF; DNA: TGTGCCAGCAGCCGGACAGGGCGAGAGACTGAAGCTTTCTTT
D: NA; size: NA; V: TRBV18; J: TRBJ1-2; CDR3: CASSRMEYGYTF; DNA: TGTGCCAGCTCCCGTATGGAGTATGGCTACACCTTC
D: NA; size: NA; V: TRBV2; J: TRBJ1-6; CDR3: CASGVRASYNSPLHF; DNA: TGTGCCAGCGGGGTGCGGGCTTCTTATAATTCACCCCTCCACTTT
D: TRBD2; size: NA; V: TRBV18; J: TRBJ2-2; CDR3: CASSLGLAGVTGELFF; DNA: TGTGCCAGCTCCCTCGGACTAGCGGGAGTCACCGGGGAGCTGTTTTTT
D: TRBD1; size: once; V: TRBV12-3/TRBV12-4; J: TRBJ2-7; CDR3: CASSPGQAHEQYF; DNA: TGTGCCAGCAGCCCCGGACAGGCCCACGAGCAGTACTTC
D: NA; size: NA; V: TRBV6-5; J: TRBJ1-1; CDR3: CASSRGGTEAFF; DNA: TGTGCCAGCAGTCGGGGGGGAACTGAAGCTTTCTTT
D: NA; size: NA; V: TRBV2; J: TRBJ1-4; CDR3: CASTRNRVREKLFF; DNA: TGTGCCAGCACTCGGAACAGGGTTCGTGAAAAACTGTTTTTT
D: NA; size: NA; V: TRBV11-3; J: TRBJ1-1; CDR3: CASSLGVRRRCRTEAFF; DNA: TGTGCCAGCAGCTTAGGAGTAAGAAGGAGGTGCCGCACTGAAGCTTTCTTT
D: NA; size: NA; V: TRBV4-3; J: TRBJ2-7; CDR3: CASSQDYGVGSYEQYF; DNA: TGCGCCAGCAGCCAAGATTATGGAGTTGGCTCCTACGAGCAGTACTTC